This TCR beta chain was obtained from a study of blood T cells in healthy people across ages. Study-wide results and limits: A strong correlation was seen between TCR beta diversity and naive T cell percentage. More naive CD4+ cells and higher diversity marked long-lived donors relative to aged donors.

Deletions cut 5 bases from V and 3 bases from J, with 14 bases between. In germline, CDR1 is SGHAT, CDR2 FQNNGV. This CDR3 comprises 14 residues. For the second PCR, which ran for roughly 6 to 12 cycles, a sample-barcoded 5' primer and a J-beta primer mix were used. Using its own MiXCR run on the 5' RACE reads, TCRdb lists one record per CDR3 protein. The table lists approximately 810,000 distinct CDR3 sequences, under 30% of them singletons. On this clonotype itself: Its antigen is unknown. A much larger clone differs by one base, so this may be a read error.

This clonotype was sampled from an elderly woman in good health. The genes are TRBV11-2 and TRBJ2-7, with D possibly matching TRBD1 (5 bases). Material: blood. The chain's CDR3 is CASSKRQFNYEQYF. DNA for the CDR3: TGTGCCAGCAGCAAACGACAGTTTAACTACGAGCAGTACTTC.